This TCR beta chain was identified during a study of blood T cells in healthy people across ages. Germline-derived CDR1 and CDR2 are LGHNA and YNFKEQ. Trimming shortened V by 0 bases and J by 6 bases, and 11 bases separated the two germline ends. This CDR3 has 14 residues. The second PCR ran about 6 to 11 cycles with a sample-barcoded 5' primer and J-beta primers. A single record per CDR3 protein comes from TCRdb applying MiXCR to the 5' RACE reads. This table holds hundreds of thousands of distinct CDR3 sequences, 25% to 35% found once. This clonotype showed up many times. Total RNA extraction produced at least 5 micrograms (per sample) for the study.

The sample taken for sequencing was blood. The chain carries TRBV4-2 and TRBJ1-2, with D tentatively TRBD1 (5 bases). The TCR comes from a woman aged 80 or older in good health. CDR3 protein: CASSQDLGEDGYTF. CDR3 nucleotide sequence: TGTGCCAGCAGCCAAGATCTAGGGGAGGATGGCTACACCTTC.